This T cell receptor beta chain was sequenced during a study of T cells in Graves' hyperthyroidism and ophthalmopathy. What was amplified from RNA transcripts were TCR beta CDR3 regions. The HTBI primer set was used in a first-round RT-PCR of the TCR CDR3. In TCRdb, the multiplex PCR reads were re-called with MiXCR into one record per CDR3 protein. The sample records 700,000 or so distinct CDR3 sequences, about a sixth being singletons. CDR3 length equals 13 residues. CDR1 and CDR2 (germline): MNHEY, SVGEGT. V was clipped by 8 bases and J by 3 bases, with 10 bases between them. This clonotype was seen ten or more times.

The receptor was isolated from a young man with Graves' hyperthyroidism. This chain joins TRBV6-2 or TRBV6-3 and TRBJ2-2; D remains ambiguous. Sequencing used blood. In DNA, the CDR3 is TGTGCCAGCGCGCGAGTGTACACCGGGGAGCTGTTTTTT. It translates to CASARVYTGELFF.